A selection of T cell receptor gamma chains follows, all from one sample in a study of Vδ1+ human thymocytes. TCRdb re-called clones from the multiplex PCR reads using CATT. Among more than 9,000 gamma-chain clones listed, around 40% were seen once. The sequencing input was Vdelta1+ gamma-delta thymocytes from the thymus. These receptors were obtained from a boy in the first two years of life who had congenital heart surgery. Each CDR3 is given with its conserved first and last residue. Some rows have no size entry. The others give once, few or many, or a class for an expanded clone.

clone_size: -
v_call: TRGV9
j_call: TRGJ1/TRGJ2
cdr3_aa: CALWDLIYYKKLF
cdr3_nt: TGTGCCTTGTGGGATTTGATTTATTATAAGAAACTCTTT

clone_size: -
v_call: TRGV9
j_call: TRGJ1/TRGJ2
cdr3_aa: CALWDFLGKLF
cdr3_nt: TGTGCCTTGTGGGATTTCTTAGGGAAACTCTTT

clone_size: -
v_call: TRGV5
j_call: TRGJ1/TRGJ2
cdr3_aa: CATWDRLSYYKKLF
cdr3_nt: TGTGCCACCTGGGACAGGCTCAGTTATTATAAGAAACTCTTT

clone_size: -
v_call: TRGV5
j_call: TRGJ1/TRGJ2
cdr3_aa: CATWDRPLRYKKLF
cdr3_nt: TGTGCCACCTGGGACAGGCCACTTCGTTATAAGAAACTCTTT

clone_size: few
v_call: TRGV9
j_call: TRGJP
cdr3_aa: CALWEVDKAFMGLGKKIKVF
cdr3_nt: TGTGCCTTGTGGGAGGTGGACAAGGCATTTATGGGGTTGGGCAAAAAAATCAAGGTATTT

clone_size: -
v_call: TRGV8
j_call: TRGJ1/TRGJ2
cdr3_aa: CATENYYKKLF
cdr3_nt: TGTGCCACCGAGAATTATTATAAGAAACTCTTT

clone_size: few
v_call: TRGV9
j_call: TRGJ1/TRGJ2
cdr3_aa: CALWEDYYYKKLF
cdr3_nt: TGTGCCTTGTGGGAGGACTATTATTATAAGAAACTCTTT

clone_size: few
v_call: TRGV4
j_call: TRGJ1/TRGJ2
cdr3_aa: CATWDPNYKKLF
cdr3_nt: TGTGCCACCTGGGATCCCAATTATAAGAAACTCTTT

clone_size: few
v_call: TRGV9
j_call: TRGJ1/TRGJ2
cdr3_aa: CALWEVFCRGYKKLF
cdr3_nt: TGTGCCTTGTGGGAGGTGTTCTGTCGTGGTTATAAGAAACTCTTT

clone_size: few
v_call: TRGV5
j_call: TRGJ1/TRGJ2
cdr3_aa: CATWDSLNYYKKLF
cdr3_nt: TGTGCCACCTGGGACAGCCTGAATTATTATAAGAAACTCTTT

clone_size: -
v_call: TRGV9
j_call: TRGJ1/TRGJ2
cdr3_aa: CALWEVQTDYYKKLF
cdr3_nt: TGTGCCTTGTGGGAGGTGCAGACCGATTATTATAAGAAACTCTTT

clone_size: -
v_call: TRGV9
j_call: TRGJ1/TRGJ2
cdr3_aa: CALWEVKYRPEKKLF
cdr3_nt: TGTGCCTTGTGGGAGGTGAAGTATCGACCCGAGAAGAAACTCTTT

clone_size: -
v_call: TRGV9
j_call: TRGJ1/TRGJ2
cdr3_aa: CALWGENYYKKLF
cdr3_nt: TGTGCCTTGTGGGGGGAAAATTATTATAAGAAACTCTTT

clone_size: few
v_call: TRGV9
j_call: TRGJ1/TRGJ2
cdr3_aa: CALWEVGYYKKLF
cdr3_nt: TGTGCCTTGTGGGAGGTAGGGTATTATAAGAAACTCTTT

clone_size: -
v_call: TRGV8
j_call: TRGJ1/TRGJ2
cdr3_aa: CATWDRRYKKLF
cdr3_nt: TGTGCCACCTGGGATAGAAGATATAAGAAACTCTTT

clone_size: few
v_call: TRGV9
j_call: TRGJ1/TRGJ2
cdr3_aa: CALWEDGHYYKKLF
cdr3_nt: TGTGCCTTGTGGGAGGACGGACATTATTATAAGAAACTCTTT

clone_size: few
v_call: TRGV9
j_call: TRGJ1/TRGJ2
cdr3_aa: CALWEDDYYKKLF
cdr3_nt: TGTGCCTTGTGGGAGGACGATTATTATAAGAAACTCTTT

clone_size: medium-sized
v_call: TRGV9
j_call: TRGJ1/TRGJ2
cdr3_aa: CALWEFEYKKLF
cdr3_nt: TGTGCCTTGTGGGAGTTCGAATATAAGAAACTCTTT

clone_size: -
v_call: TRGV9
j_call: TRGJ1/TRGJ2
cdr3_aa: CALWEAFQNYYKKLF
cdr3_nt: TGTGCCTTGTGGGAGGCCTTTCAGAATTATTATAAGAAACTCTTT

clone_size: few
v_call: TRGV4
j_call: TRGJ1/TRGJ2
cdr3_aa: CATWDGRNYYKKLF
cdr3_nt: TGTGCCACCTGGGATGGAAGGAATTATTATAAGAAACTCTTT

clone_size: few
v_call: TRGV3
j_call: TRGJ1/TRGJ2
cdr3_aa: CATWDRPYYKKLF
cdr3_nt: TGTGCCACCTGGGACAGGCCGTATTATAAGAAACTCTTT

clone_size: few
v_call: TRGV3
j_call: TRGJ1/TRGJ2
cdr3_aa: CATWDPDYYKKLF
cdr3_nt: TGTGCCACCTGGGACCCCGATTATTATAAGAAACTCTTT

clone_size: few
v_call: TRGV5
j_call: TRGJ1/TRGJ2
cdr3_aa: CATWDRLYYKKLF
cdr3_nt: TGTGCCACCTGGGACAGGCTATATTATAAGAAACTCTTT

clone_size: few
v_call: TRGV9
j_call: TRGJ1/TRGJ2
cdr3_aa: CALWEVRPNYYKKLF
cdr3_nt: TGTGCCTTGTGGGAGGTGCGTCCTAATTATTATAAGAAACTCTTT

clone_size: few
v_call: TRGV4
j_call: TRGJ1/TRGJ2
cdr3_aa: CATWDFRKFGIKKLF
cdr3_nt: TGTGCCACCTGGGATTTTCGGAAATTTGGTATTAAGAAACTCTTT

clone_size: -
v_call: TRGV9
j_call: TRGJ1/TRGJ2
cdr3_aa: CALWEVRDSLF
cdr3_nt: TGTGCCTTGTGGGAGGTGCGGGATAGTCTCTTT

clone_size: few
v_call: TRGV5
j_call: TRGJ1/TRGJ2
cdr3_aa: CATSYPNYYKKLF
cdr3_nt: TGTGCCACCTCTTACCCGAATTATTATAAGAAACTCTTT

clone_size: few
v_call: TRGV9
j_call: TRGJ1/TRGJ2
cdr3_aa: CALWEVHGYKKLF
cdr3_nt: TGTGCCTTGTGGGAGGTGCACGGTTATAAGAAACTCTTT

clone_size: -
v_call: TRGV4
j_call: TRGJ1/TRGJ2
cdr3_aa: CATWDVRYKKLF
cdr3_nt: TGTGCCACCTGGGATGTTCGTTATAAGAAACTCTTT